The 32 T cell receptor beta chains in this list originate from one sample, sequenced in a study of regulatory T cells in long-lasting Graves disease. Assembly of TCR beta libraries relied on iRepertoire HTBI primers together with Arm-PCR of CDR3 regions. TCRdb reanalysed the multiplex PCR reads using MiXCR and keeps one entry per CDR3 protein. The sample lists about 400,000 distinct CDR3 sequences; over 12% were seen once. The time point was: newly diagnosed GD, antithyroid drugs for less than 3 months. PBMCs provided the RNA from which the TCR library was made. Another study also made use of these data, one on T cells in Graves' hyperthyroidism and ophthalmopathy.

Sequenced here: peripheral blood mononuclear cells (PBMCs), sampled at new diagnosis, from a patient treated with antithyroid drugs. The source of these receptors is a woman aged 40-49 years with Graves disease.

This clonotype was observed many times. The V and J genes are TRBV7-2 and TRBJ2-2, with D perhaps matching TRBD2 (5 bases). CDR3 length equals 15 residues. The V end was cut by 3 bases, the J end by 3 bases, with 11 bases between. Germline lookup yields CDR1 SGHTA and CDR2 FQGNSA. CDR3 bases: TGTGCCAGCAGCTTTAGCGCTGGGGACACCGGGGAGCTGTTTTTT. Amino acid sequence: CASSFSAGDTGELFF.

In regard to this clonotype: Given the absence of the conserved phenylalanine or tryptophan at the CDR3 end, a read error is likely. Because the CDR3's place on the DNA is in doubt, the DNA is left out and the CDR3 is given as listed by TCRdb. The rearrangement links TRBV24-1 to TRBJ2-3; the table calls TRBD2, which could not be checked here. The CDR3 numbers 13 amino acids, ends counted. The germline V gene has CDR1 KGHDR and CDR2 SFDVKD. This CDR3 reads CATSDSSGTSSIL.

This clonotype has only a few counts. This CDR3 reads CASTYHGTGGTGELFF. The CDR3 bases are TGTGCCAGTACCTATCACGGGACAGGGGGAACCGGGGAGCTGTTTTTT. The V gene is TRBV19, the J gene TRBJ2-2, with 11 bases that match TRBD1. V shed 7 bases, J shed 5 bases, and the junction held 9 bases outside the gene matches. The CDR3 is 16 amino acids. Germline CDR1 is LNHDA and CDR2 is SQIVND (reference sequence).

This clonotype occurred a few times. The J gene is TRBJ1-5, the V gene TRBV11-3, with 9 bases fitting TRBD1. From germline, CDR1 is SGHNT and CDR2 YENEEA. The CDR3 has 17 amino acids. The J segment lost 7 bases and the V segment lost 2 bases, leaving 12 bases of the junction unmatched. The CDR3, as DNA: TGTGCCAGCAGCTTAATCCAAACGACAGGGGGGTACCAGCCCCAGCATTTT. It translates to CASSLIQTTGGYQPQHF.

The J gene is TRBJ1-6, the V gene TRBV14; D gene ambiguous. CDR3 length: 12 amino acids. Trimming cost V 1 base and J 10 bases, with 5 bases left between them. Germline lookup yields CDR1 SGHDN and CDR2 FVKESK. CDR3 nucleotides: TGTGCCAGCAGCCAAGTTACGTCACCCCTCCACTTT. Its protein product is CASSQVTSPLHF. Based on the CDR3 plus reference TRBV14 and TRBJ1-6, the full variable domain is EAGVTQFPSHSVIEKGQTVTLRCDPISGHDNLYWYRRVMGKEIKFLLHFVKESKQDESGMPNNRFLAERTGGTYSTLKVQPAELEDSGVYFCASSQVTSPLHFGNGTRLTVT.

This clonotype has at least ten counts. V is TRBV12-3 or TRBV12-4 and J is TRBJ2-1; D unclear. V was trimmed by 4 bases and J by 6 bases, leaving 10 bases between them. This CDR3 spans 13 amino acids. This CDR3 is CASSSDTINEQFF. The CDR3 region has the DNA TGTGCCAGCAGTTCTGACACCATCAATGAGCAGTTCTTC.

Worth noting for this clonotype: Germline and junction disagree at one end, which may indicate a read error. The V gene is TRBV29-1, the J gene TRBJ1-5, with TRBD1 identical over 12 bases. CDR1 and CDR2 (germline): SQVTM, ANQGSEA. The CDR3 contains 15 residues. The CDR3 loop reads CGVSTGTGGSQPQHF. The CDR3 nucleotides are TGCGGCGTGTCGACCGGGACAGGGGGCAGCCAGCCCCAGCATTTT.

CDR3 protein: CASSAEGGPVEKLFF. The CDR3 DNA follows: TGTGCCAGCAGCGCGGAGGGGGGACCTGTTGAAAAACTGTTTTTT. V and J are TRBV12-3 or TRBV12-4 and TRBJ1-4; possibly TRBD1 for D (6 bases). V lost 6 bases, J lost 7 bases, and 18 bases lay in between. The CDR3 consists of 15 residues.

This clonotype was detected ten times or more. The V and J genes are TRBV14 and TRBJ2-3; D might be TRBD1 (5 bases). Germline CDR1 reads SGHDN; CDR2 reads FVKESK. The CDR3 consists of 15 residues. V was cut by 2 bases and J by 2 bases, with 11 bases left in between. In DNA form, the CDR3 reads TGTGCCAGCAGCCAATGGGGCGGATCCACAGATACGCAGTATTTT. Protein: CASSQWGGSTDTQYF.

In its sample, this clonotype was seen many times. J is TRBJ2-1 and V is TRBV2; 8 bases are a match to TRBD2. Germline loops: CDR1 SNHLY, CDR2 FYNNEI. The ends lost 4 bases at V and 0 bases at J; junction bases unmatched: 2. CDR3 length equals 15 residues. In nucleotides, the CDR3 is TGTGCCAGCAGTGTAACTAGCGGCTCCTACAATGAGCAGTTCTTC. Translation: CASSVTSGSYNEQFF.

This clonotype was seen at least ten times. The chain has TRBV20-1 and TRBJ2-2; 13 bases align to TRBD2. The CDR3 extends over 18 amino acids. Germline trimming cut 6 bases from V and 7 bases from J; bases unmatched to any gene: 17. Looked up from germline, CDR1 is DFQATT and CDR2 is SNEGSKA (reference sequence). The CDR3 spells CSASTRTSGSHHVGELFF. The DNA for the CDR3 is TGCAGTGCGTCGACCCGGACTAGCGGGAGCCATCACGTCGGGGAGCTGTTTTTT.

This clonotype came up a few times. The chain combines TRBV15 with TRBJ1-5; no definite D call. Germline V gives CDR1 LNHNV, CDR2 YYDKDF (reference sequence). V was pared by 1 base and J by 6 bases, with 16 bases between. The CDR3 contains 16 residues. The CDR3 spells CATSRGSTDPSQPQHF. The CDR3 nucleotides are TGTGCCACCAGCAGAGGGTCGACGGACCCGAGTCAGCCCCAGCATTTT. The full variable domain, rest sourced from reference TRBV15 and TRBJ1-5, is DAMVIQNPRYQVTQFGKPVTLSCSQTLNHNVMYWYQQKSSQAPKLLFHYYDKDFNNEADTPDNFQSRRPNTSFCFLDIRSPGLGDTAMYLCATSRGSTDPSQPQHFGDGTRLSIL.

At least ten counts were recorded for this clonotype. The chain uses TRBV11-2 and TRBJ2-3; D not resolved. Germline V gene data show CDR1 as SGHAT and CDR2 as FQNNGV. The V and J ends lost 1 base and 0 bases respectively, with 11 bases between them. The CDR3 runs to 16 residues. The DNA of the CDR3 is TGTGCCAGCAGCTTAGTCGTGGGTTCTAGCACAGATACGCAGTATTTT. Amino acid sequence: CASSLVVGSSTDTQYF.

This clonotype was counted ten times or more. In DNA form, the CDR3 reads TGTGCCAGCAGTGGGAGCGGTTCACCCCTCCACTTT. Translation gives CASSGSGSPLHF. The chain employs TRBV7-9 and TRBJ1-6; D gene unclear. Trimming removed 6 bases at V and 9 bases at J, with 9 bases between. The CDR3 loop spans 12 amino acids. From germline, CDR1 is SEHNR and CDR2 FQNEAQ (reference sequence). Full variable domain (outside the CDR3, taken from reference TRBV7-9 and TRBJ1-6): DTGVSQNPRHKITKRGQNVTFRCDPISEHNRLYWYRQTLGQGPEFLTYFQNEAQLEKSRLLSDRFSAERPKGSFSTLEIQRTEQGDSAMYLCASSGSGSPLHFGNGTRLTVT.

This chain uses TRBV6-2 or TRBV6-3 with TRBJ2-4; 7 bases are shared with TRBD1. Trimming at V came to 4 bases and at J to 8 bases, leaving 8 bases not matched to a gene. CDR3 length equals 14 residues. Per the germline V gene, CDR1 is MNHEY and CDR2 is SVGEGT. The CDR3 bases are TGTGCCAGCAGTTCAGGCTCCACAGGGGACATTCAGTACTTC. This gives the protein CASSSGSTGDIQYF.

This clonotype was seen repeatedly, ten times or more. The genes are TRBV2 and TRBJ2-5, with 11 bases aligning to TRBD2. Germline trimming cut 7 bases from V and 5 bases from J; bases unmatched to any gene: 6. Looked up from germline, CDR1 is SNHLY and CDR2 is FYNNEI. This CDR3 has 14 residues. This chain's CDR3 is CASTLAGGVETQYF. As DNA, the CDR3 is TGTGCCAGCACTTTAGCGGGAGGGGTGGAGACCCAGTACTTC.

CDR3 DNA: TGTGCCAGCAGCCCGAACAGGGGTTCCTACGAGCAGTACTTC. This sequence encodes CASSPNRGSYEQYF. J is TRBJ2-7 and V is TRBV3-1; 7 bases are a match to TRBD1. CDR3 length: 14 residues. J gave up 1 base and V 4 bases, and 4 bases lay outside the gene matches. Germline CDR1 LGHDT, CDR2 YNNKEL (reference sequence).

This chain joins TRBV4-3 and TRBJ2-5; maybe TRBD2 (5 bases). TRBJ2-1 matches the DNA end more closely, so the J call is doubtful. The CDR3 spans 16 residues. In germline, CDR1 is LGHNA, CDR2 YSLEER. DNA of the CDR3: TGCGCCAGCAGCCAAGATCTGAGGGAATACTACAATGAGCAGTTCTTC. The encoded protein is CASSQDLREYYNEQFF.

This clonotype showed up many times. The chain employs TRBV11-2 and TRBJ2-5; 7 bases align to TRBD2. With 7 bases clipped from V and 2 bases from J, the junction kept 16 bases outside the gene matches. Germline CDR1 SGHAT, CDR2 FQNNGV. The CDR3 runs to 17 residues. CDR3 in amino acids: CASTPRRGSGSQETQYF. CDR3 in DNA: TGTGCCAGCACCCCCCGTCGGGGTAGCGGGTCGCAAGAGACCCAGTACTTC.

The chain employs TRBV9 and TRBJ2-5; maybe TRBD2 (7 bases). The CDR3 is 14 amino acids. Germline V gene lookup returns CDR1 SGDLS and CDR2 YYNGEE. V was clipped by 4 bases and J by 5 bases, with 15 bases between them. CDR3 sequence reads: CASSSRGAGETQYF. CDR3 nucleotide sequence: TGTGCCAGCAGCTCCCGGGGGGCAGGGGAGACCCAGTACTTC.

In the case of this clonotype: The conserved phenylalanine or tryptophan is not found at the CDR3 terminus, so this likely reflects a read error. The chain carries TRBV7-9 and TRBJ1-3, with D uncertain. With 5 bases removed from V and 4 bases from J, the gap between germline ends came to 18 bases. Germline CDR1 is SEHNR and CDR2 is FQNEAQ (reference sequence). The CDR3 is made up of 16 amino acids. The CDR3 DNA reads as TGTGCCAGCAGCCCGACCGCCTCGGCAGACGGAAACACCATATATTTG. This encodes CASSPTASADGNTIYL.

This clonotype has a count of ten or more. The V and J genes are TRBV7-2 and TRBJ2-7; 7 nucleotides agree with TRBD2. CDR3 size: 16 residues. Germline CDR1 is SGHTA and CDR2 is FQGNSA. V was pared by 2 bases and J by 2 bases, with 9 bases of the junction left unmatched. Here the CDR3 DNA reads TGTGCCAGCAGCTTATGGGGCGGGAGTATAACCTACGAGCAGTACTTC. Translated: CASSLWGGSITYEQYF.

A few counts support this clonotype. V usage is TRBV19 and J usage is TRBJ2-3, with D possibly being TRBD1 (6 bases). CDR3 length equals 15 residues. The V end lost 8 bases, the J end lost 0 bases, and 15 bases lay between the germline ends. Germline V lookup: CDR1 LNHDA, CDR2 SQIVND (reference sequence). The CDR3 protein is CASSPFGQSTDTQYF. CDR3 DNA sequence: TGTGCCAGTTCCCCATTCGGACAGAGCACAGATACGCAGTATTTT. The variable domain in full, with the rest retrieved from reference TRBV19 and TRBJ2-3, is DGGITQSPKYLFRKEGQNVTLSCEQNLNHDAMYWYRQDPGQGLRLIYYSQIVNDFQKGDIAEGYSVSREKKESFPLTVTSAQKNPTAFYLCASSPFGQSTDTQYFGPGTRLTVL.

This rearrangement joins TRBV5-4 to TRBJ1-1, with a tentative D call TRBD1 (6 bases). V was cut by 2 bases and J by 3 bases, with 11 bases left in between. Germline V gives CDR1 SGHNT, CDR2 YYREEE (reference sequence). The CDR3 totals 14 residues. CDR3 sequence (DNA): TGTGCCAGCAGCTTCCAGGGGCTTGACACTGAAGCTTTCTTT. Protein product: CASSFQGLDTEAFF.

This clonotype was observed at least ten times. This chain links TRBV12-3 or TRBV12-4 with TRBJ2-1; 9 bases match TRBD2. V gave up 4 bases and J gave up 8 bases; unmatched junction bases: 12. The CDR3 spans 16 residues. Here the CDR3 DNA reads TGTGCCAGCAGTTCGAATCCCGGGACTAGCATCTATGAGCAGTTCTTC. This codes for CASSSNPGTSIYEQFF.

This clonotype was detected only a few times. The rearrangement links TRBV5-4 to TRBJ2-5; TRBD2 matches at 7 bases. Germline V gives CDR1 SGHNT, CDR2 YYREEE (reference sequence). The ends lost 0 bases at V and 4 bases at J; junction bases unmatched: 9. The CDR3 sequence is 16 residues long. CDR3 amino acids: CASSLDGSGRAETQYF. The CDR3 DNA sequence: TGTGCCAGCAGCTTGGATGGTTCAGGGAGGGCAGAGACCCAGTACTTC.

This clonotype showed up many times. As DNA, the CDR3 is TGTGCCAGCAGCCAAGGGACAGGGGGATCACGAGAGACCCAGTACTTC. It yields the protein CASSQGTGGSRETQYF. This chain links TRBV3-1 with TRBJ2-5; 10 nucleotides match TRBD1. The CDR3 contains 16 residues. Germline V gene lookup returns CDR1 LGHDT and CDR2 YNNKEL (reference sequence). V trimming: 1 base; J trimming: 4 bases; junction bases outside the gene matches: 6.

This clonotype was counted many times. The chain has TRBV27 and TRBJ2-3, with TRBD2 identical over 9 bases. The CDR3 loop spans 16 amino acids. CDR1 is MNHEY and CDR2 is SMNVEV in the germline V gene (reference sequence). V lost 5 bases and J lost 4; bases outside the gene matches: 10. CDR3: CASSRLSGSRADTQYF. CDR3 nucleotide sequence: TGTGCCAGCAGTCGGCTTAGCGGGAGTAGGGCAGATACGCAGTATTTT.

This clonotype was counted a few times. The chain uses TRBV20-1 and TRBJ2-3; 11 bases are a match to TRBD2. Germline V gene data show CDR1 as DFQATT and CDR2 as SNEGSKA (reference sequence). The CDR3 is 17 residues long. With V trimmed by 0 bases and J by 5 bases, 10 bases remained unmatched. The CDR3 protein is CSARDPRGTSGLDTQYF. DNA of the CDR3: TGCAGTGCTAGAGATCCCCGCGGGACTAGCGGTTTAGATACGCAGTATTTT.

This clonotype has ten or more counts. V usage is TRBV12-3 or TRBV12-4 and J usage is TRBJ2-3; 14 nucleotides agree with TRBD2. V shed 5 bases, J shed 6 bases, and the junction held 7 bases outside the gene matches. The CDR3 consists of 16 residues. The CDR3 nucleotides are TGTGCCAGCAGTCCCCGACTAGCGGGAGGGTCGGATACGCAGTATTTT. It specifies CASSPRLAGGSDTQYF.

This clonotype was picked up a small number of times. The gene calls are TRBV27 and TRBJ2-7, with 7 bases aligning to TRBD2. This CDR3 has 15 residues. Unmatched junction bases numbered 12, after V lost 5 bases and J lost 5 bases. Germline assignment: CDR1 MNHEY and CDR2 SMNVEV (reference sequence). CDR3 region: CASSQVAGSDHEQYF. The CDR3 nucleotides read TGTGCCAGCAGTCAGGTAGCGGGTAGCGACCACGAGCAGTACTTC.

This clonotype turned up a few times. Compared with germline, one end of the junction differs, possibly owing to a read error. The chain joins TRBV7-7 to TRBJ2-1, with 13 bases fitting TRBD2. Germline V gene data show CDR1 as SSHAT and CDR2 as FNYEAQ (reference sequence). The CDR3 length is 17 residues. The CDR3 reads CASSPGLAGSLFNEQFF. The CDR3 DNA reads TGTGCTAGCAGCCCGGGACTAGCGGGAAGTTTATTCAATGAGCAGTTCTTC.